The clone carrying this T cell receptor beta chain was observed many times. The data were taken from a study of low-dose radiotherapy and immunotherapy resistance in tumors. About the research overall: Cohort 2, a group dosed every two weeks at 1 Gy per fraction, received 13 Gy in total over 26 weeks. The study administered intravenous cyclophosphamide at 200 mg/m2 every two weeks, one day ahead of radiation and immunotherapy.

Time point in this sample: after trial treatment. As to treatment: LDRT plus nivolumab, ipilimumab, low-dose cyclophosphamide and aspirin (RACIN trial). Donors were administered nivolumab, ipilimumab, aspirin and low-dose cyclophosphamide, together with low-dose radiotherapy. cDNA synthesis used a TRAV/TRBV-specific primer set for both chains. TCRs were amplified for 15 to 25 PCR cycles with a constant-region primer and V-primer adapter. Each CDR3 protein is one row after TCRdb ran MiXCR on the reads. This table holds 100,000 or so distinct CDR3 sequences, around 20% found once. The germline V gene has CDR1 SNHLY and CDR2 FYNNEI. The CDR3 covers 14 residues. Deletions cut 3 bases from V and 6 bases from J, with 13 bases between.

The sequencing here drew on PBMCs, taken after low-dose radiotherapy plus immunotherapy. The chain recombines TRBV2 with TRBJ2-3, with a weak D call TRBD1 (5 bases). This receptor was identified in a male donor with prostate cancer. CDR3: CASSDWQGGDTQYF. CDR3 nucleotide sequence: TGTGCCAGCAGTGATTGGCAGGGTGGCGATACGCAGTATTTT.